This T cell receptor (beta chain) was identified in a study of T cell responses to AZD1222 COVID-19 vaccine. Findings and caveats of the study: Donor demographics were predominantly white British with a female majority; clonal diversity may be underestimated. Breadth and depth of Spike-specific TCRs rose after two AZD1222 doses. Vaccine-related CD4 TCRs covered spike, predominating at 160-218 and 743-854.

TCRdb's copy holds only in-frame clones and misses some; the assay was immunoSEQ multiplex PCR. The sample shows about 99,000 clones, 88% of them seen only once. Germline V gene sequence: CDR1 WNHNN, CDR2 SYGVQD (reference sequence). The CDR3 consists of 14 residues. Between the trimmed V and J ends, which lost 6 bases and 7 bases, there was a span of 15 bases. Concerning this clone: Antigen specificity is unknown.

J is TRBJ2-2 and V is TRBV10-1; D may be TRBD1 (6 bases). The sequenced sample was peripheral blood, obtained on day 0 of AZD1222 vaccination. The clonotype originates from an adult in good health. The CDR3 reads CASSLTGRDGELFF. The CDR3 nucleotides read TGCGCCAGCAGCCTGACAGGTCGGGACGGGGAGCTGTTTTTT.